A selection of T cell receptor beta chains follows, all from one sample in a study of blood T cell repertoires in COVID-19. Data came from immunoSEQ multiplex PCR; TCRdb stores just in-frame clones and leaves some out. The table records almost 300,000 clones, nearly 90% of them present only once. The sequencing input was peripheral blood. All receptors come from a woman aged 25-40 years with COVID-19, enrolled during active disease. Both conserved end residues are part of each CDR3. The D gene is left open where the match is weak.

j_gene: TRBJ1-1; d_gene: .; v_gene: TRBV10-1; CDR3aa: CASSVAVTGEAFF; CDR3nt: TGCGCCAGCAGTGTCGCCGTGACAGGTGAAGCTTTCTTT
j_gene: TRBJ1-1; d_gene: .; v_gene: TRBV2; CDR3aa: CASIGVRAFF; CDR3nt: TGTGCCAGCATCGGGGTGCGGGCTTTCTTT
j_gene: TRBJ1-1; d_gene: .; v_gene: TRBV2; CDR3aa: CASRGPLNTEAFF; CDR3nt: TGTGCCAGCAGGGGCCCCCTGAACACTGAAGCTTTCTTT
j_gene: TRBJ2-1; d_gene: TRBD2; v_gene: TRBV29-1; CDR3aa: CSVYGGNYNEQFF; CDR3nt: TGCAGCGTTTACGGGGGGAATTACAATGAGCAGTTCTTC
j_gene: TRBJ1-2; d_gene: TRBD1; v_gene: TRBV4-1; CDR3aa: CASSQALTGRNGYTF; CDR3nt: TGCGCCAGCAGCCAAGCACTGACAGGGAGGAATGGCTACACCTTC
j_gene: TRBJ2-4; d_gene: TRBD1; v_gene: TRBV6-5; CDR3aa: CASRKGTGGPIQYF; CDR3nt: TGTGCCAGCAGGAAAGGGACAGGGGGACCAATTCAGTACTTC
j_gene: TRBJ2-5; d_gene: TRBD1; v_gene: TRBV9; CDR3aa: CASSFGQEEETQYF; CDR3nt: TGTGCCAGCAGCTTCGGACAGGAGGAAGAGACCCAGTACTTC
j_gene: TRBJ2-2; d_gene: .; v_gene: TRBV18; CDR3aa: CASSPSGTTYTGELFF; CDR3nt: TGTGCCAGCTCACCTTCCGGGACAACCTACACCGGGGAGCTGTTTTTT
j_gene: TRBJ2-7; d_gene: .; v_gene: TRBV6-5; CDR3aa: CASSYSNFDRSYEQYF; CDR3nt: TGTGCCAGCAGTTACTCGAATTTTGACAGATCCTACGAGCAGTACTTC
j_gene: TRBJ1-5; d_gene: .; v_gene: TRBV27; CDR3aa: CASSFTESQPQHF; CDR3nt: TGTGCCAGCAGTTTCACAGAGAGTCAGCCCCAGCATTTT
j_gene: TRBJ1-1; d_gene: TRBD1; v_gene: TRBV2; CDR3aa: CASSEQGVGTEAFF; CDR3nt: TGTGCCAGCAGTGAACAGGGGGTAGGCACTGAAGCTTTCTTT
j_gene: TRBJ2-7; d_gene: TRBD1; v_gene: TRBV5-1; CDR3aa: CASREGTAASYEQYF; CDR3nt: TGCGCCAGCAGAGAGGGGACAGCGGCGTCCTACGAGCAGTACTTC
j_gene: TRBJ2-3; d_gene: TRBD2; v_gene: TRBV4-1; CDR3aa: CASSQGRGGIWADTQYF; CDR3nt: TGCGCCAGCAGCCAAGGTCGGGGGGGCATCTGGGCAGATACGCAGTATTTT
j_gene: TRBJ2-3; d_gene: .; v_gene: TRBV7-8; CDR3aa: CASSLAVVPQYF; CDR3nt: TGTGCCAGCAGCCTGGCGGTAGTCCCGCAGTATTTT
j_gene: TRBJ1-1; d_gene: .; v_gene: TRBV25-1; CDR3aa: CASSAFQGRGTEAFF; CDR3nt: TGTGCCAGCAGTGCATTCCAGGGGAGGGGCACTGAAGCTTTCTTT
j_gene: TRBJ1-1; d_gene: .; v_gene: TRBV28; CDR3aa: CASSLLGNTEAFF; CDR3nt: TGTGCCAGCAGTTTGCTAGGGAACACTGAAGCTTTCTTT